What follows are 10 T cell receptor beta chains derived from one specimen sequenced in a study of blood T cell repertoires in COVID-19. Profiling relied on immunoSEQ multiplex PCR, and the TCRdb table lists in-frame clones only, not all of them. The table lists approximately 150,000 clones, 80% to 90% of them singletons. What was sequenced was peripheral blood. The source of these receptors is a man aged 18 to 30 with COVID-19, enrolled during active disease.

This sequence joins TRBV28 and TRBJ1-2; the match to TRBD1 covers 7 bases. Germline V lookup: CDR1 MDHEN, CDR2 SYDVKM. The CDR3 sequence is 15 residues long. Unmatched junction bases numbered 11, after V lost 2 bases and J lost 8 bases. The CDR3 loop is CASSLMGQTRGGYTF. The CDR3 DNA reads as TGTGCCAGCAGTTTAATGGGACAGACCAGGGGCGGCTACACCTTC.

J is TRBJ2-7 and V is TRBV28, with 9 bases identical to TRBD1. There are 15 residues in the CDR3. CDR1 and CDR2 (germline): MDHEN, SYDVKM. J gave up 5 bases and V 6 bases, and 11 bases lay outside the gene matches. The CDR3 region has the DNA TGTGCCAGCAGCCGACCCGGACAGGGGTTCCACGAGCAGTACTTC. Translating gives CASSRPGQGFHEQYF.

The DNA for the CDR3 is TGTGCCAGCAGTATCAGACAGGGTTACGAGCAGTACTTC. Translation: CASSIRQGYEQYF. The chain joins TRBV6-5 to TRBJ2-7; 7 nucleotides align to TRBD1. Germline V gene sequence: CDR1 MNHEY, CDR2 SVGAGI. The V and J ends lost 5 bases and 4 bases, in that order; junction bases with no gene match: 5. The CDR3 spans 13 residues.

The chain employs TRBV18 and TRBJ1-1; D gene unclear. The germline gives CDR1 KGHSH, CDR2 LQKENI. Trimming stripped 4 bases from V and 3 bases from J, with 9 bases between. The CDR3 is 13 amino acids. The CDR3 sequence: CASSRTPDTEAFF. For the CDR3, the DNA is TGTGCCAGCTCACGAACGCCGGACACTGAAGCTTTCTTT.

The chain uses TRBV6-5 and TRBJ2-7; TRBD1 might be the D (7 bases). Germline lookup yields CDR1 MNHEY and CDR2 SVGAGI. Trimming took 5 bases from V and 4 from J, leaving 18 bases between them. CDR3 size: 15 residues. CDR3 sequence (DNA): TGTGCCAGCAGTAATTTCTTCAGGGGGGCATACGAGCAGTACTTC. It translates to CASSNFFRGAYEQYF.

The rearrangement links TRBV27 to TRBJ2-7; no definite D call. This CDR3 spans 13 amino acids. Germline values: CDR1 MNHEY, CDR2 SMNVEV (reference sequence). Trimming removed 7 bases from V and 0 bases from J, with 10 bases in between. Here the CDR3 reads CASTSRNSYEQYF. CDR3 in DNA: TGTGCCAGCACCTCCAGGAACTCCTACGAGCAGTACTTC.

As regards this clone: At one boundary the junction diverges from the germline segment, which might be a read error. The CDR3 coding sequence is TGTGCCATCAGTGCAGACGGGGGAGGTGAAAAACTGCTTTTT. The encoded protein is CAISADGGGEKLLF. The chain recombines TRBV10-3 with TRBJ1-4; perhaps TRBD1 as D (5 bases). This CDR3 is 14 amino acids long. Germline V lookup: CDR1 ENHRY, CDR2 SYGVKD.

This chain uses TRBV7-2 with TRBJ2-2, with D tentatively TRBD2 (7 bases). Trimming left V 5 bases short and J 7 bases short, with 17 bases between. Germline V gives CDR1 SGHTA, CDR2 FQGNSA. The CDR3 runs 15 residues. The CDR3: CASSLRGGYGGELFF. Here the CDR3 DNA reads TGTGCCAGCAGCCTAAGGGGGGGCTATGGCGGGGAGCTGTTTTTT.

This clone appeared once. This chain links TRBV19 with TRBJ1-1; 9 nucleotides agree with TRBD1. The ends lost 6 bases at V and 8 bases at J; junction bases unmatched: 4. The CDR3 has 12 amino acids. Germline CDR1 and CDR2: LNHDA and SQIVND (reference sequence). In DNA form, the CDR3 reads TGTGCCAGTAGACAGGGGGCGACGGAAGCTTTCTTT. It translates to CASRQGATEAFF.

V gene TRBV24-1 combines with J gene TRBJ2-1, with TRBD2 matching 10 bases. Trimming took 4 bases from V and 3 from J; bases not matched to a gene: 8. This CDR3 is built from 17 residues. The V gene's germline CDR1 is KGHDR and CDR2 SFDVKD. The DNA for the CDR3 is TGTGCCACCAGTGACCCGAGCGGGGGGGGCCTCTACAATGAGCAGTTCTTC. Protein sequence: CATSDPSGGGLYNEQFF.